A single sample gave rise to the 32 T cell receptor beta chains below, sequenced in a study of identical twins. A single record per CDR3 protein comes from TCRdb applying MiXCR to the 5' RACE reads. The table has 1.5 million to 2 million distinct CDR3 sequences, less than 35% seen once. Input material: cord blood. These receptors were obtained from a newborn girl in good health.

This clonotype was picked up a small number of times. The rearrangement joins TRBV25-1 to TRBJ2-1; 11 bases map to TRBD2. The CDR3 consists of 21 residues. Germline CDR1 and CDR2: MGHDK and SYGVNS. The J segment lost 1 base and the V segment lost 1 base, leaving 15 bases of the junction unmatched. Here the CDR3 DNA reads TGTGCCAGCAGTGAATCCAATCGGGGGTTAGCGGGAGGGCCTTCCTACAATGAGCAGTTCTTC. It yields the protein CASSESNRGLAGGPSYNEQFF.

CDR3 region: CASSYSGQGESWGTQYF. CDR3 coding DNA: TGTGCCAGCAGTTACTCCGGACAGGGAGAATCCTGGGGGACCCAGTACTTC. The J gene is TRBJ2-7, the V gene TRBV12-3 or TRBV12-4, with TRBD1 identical over 8 bases. The closer fit of TRBJ2-5 to the DNA end suggests the J call may be wrong. The CDR3 runs to 17 residues.

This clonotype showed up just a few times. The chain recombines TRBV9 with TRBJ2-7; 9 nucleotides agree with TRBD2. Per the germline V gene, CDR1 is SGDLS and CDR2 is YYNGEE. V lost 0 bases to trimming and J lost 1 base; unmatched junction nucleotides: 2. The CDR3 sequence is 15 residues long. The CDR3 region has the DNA TGTGCCAGCAGCGTAGGAGCGGGAGGTTCCTACGAGCAGTACTTC. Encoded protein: CASSVGAGGSYEQYF.

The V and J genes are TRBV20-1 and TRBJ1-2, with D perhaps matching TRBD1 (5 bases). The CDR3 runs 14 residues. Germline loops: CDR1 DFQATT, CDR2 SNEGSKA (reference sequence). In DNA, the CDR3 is TGCTGCCCTAGTGCGGGGCGTAGGCACTGTGGCTACACCTTC. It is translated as CCPSAGRRHCGYTF.

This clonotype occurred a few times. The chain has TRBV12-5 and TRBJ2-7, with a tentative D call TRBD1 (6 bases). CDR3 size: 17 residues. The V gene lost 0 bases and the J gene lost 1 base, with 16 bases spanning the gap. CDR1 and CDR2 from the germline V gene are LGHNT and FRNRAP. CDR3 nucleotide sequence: TGTGCTAGTGGTTTGGTACCAGGACAGCGCCTATCCTACGAGCAGTACTTC. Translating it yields CASGLVPGQRLSYEQYF. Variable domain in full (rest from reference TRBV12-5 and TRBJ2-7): DARVTQTPRHKVTEMGQEVTMRCQPILGHNTVFWYRQTMMQGLELLAYFRNRAPLDDSGMPKDRFSAEMPDATLATLKIQPSEPRDSAVYFCASGLVPGQRLSYEQYFGPGTRLTVT.

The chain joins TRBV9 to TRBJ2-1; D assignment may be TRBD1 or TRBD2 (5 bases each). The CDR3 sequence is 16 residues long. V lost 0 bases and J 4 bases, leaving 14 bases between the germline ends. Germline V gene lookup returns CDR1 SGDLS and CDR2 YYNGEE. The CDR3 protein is CASSVDGAGFYNEQFF. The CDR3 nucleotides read TGTGCCAGCAGCGTAGACGGGGCAGGGTTTTACAATGAGCAGTTCTTC.

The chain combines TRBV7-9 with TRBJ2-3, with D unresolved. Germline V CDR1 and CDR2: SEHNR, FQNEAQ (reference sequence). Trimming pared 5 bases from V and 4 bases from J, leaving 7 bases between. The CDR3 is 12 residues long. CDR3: CASSARADTQYF. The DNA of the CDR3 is TGTGCCAGCAGCGCTCGGGCAGATACGCAGTATTTT.

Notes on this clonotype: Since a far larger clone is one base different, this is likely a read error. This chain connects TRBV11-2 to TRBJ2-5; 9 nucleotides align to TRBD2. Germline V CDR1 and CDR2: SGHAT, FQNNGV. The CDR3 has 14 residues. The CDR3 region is CASSPGLAQETRYF. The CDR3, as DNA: TGTGCCAGCAGCCCGGGACTAGCTCAAGAGACCCGGTACTTC.

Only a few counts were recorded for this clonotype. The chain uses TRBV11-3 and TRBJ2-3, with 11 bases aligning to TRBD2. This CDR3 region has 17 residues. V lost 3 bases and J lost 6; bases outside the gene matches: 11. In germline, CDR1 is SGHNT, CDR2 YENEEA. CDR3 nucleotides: TGTGCCAGCAGCTTTGGGAAGACTAGCGGGGCGGTGGATACGCAGTATTTT. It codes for CASSFGKTSGAVDTQYF.

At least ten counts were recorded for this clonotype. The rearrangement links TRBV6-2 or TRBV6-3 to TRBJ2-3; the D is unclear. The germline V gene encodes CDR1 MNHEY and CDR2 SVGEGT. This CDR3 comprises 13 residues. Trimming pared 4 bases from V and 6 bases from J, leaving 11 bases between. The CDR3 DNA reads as TGTGCCAGCAGTTCGAGCGTTTGGGATACGCAGTATTTT. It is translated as CASSSSVWDTQYF.

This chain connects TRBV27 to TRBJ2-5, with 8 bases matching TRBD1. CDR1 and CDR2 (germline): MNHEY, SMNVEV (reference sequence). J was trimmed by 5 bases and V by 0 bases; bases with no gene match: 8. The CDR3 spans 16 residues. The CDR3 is CASSLSPAGGAETQYF. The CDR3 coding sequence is TGTGCCAGCAGTTTATCCCCCGCAGGGGGCGCGGAGACCCAGTACTTC.

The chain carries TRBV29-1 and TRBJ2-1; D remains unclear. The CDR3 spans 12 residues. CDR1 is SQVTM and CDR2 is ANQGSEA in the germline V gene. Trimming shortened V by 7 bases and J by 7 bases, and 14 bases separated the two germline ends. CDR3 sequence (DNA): TGCAGCGCCGGAATGCCCAGTAATGAGCAGTTCTTC. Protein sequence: CSAGMPSNEQFF.

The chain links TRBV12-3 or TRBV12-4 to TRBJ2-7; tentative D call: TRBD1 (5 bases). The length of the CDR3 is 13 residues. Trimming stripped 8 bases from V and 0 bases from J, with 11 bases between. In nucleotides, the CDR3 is TGTGCCAGCGGACCTGACAGCTCCTACGAGCAGTACTTC. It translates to CASGPDSSYEQYF.

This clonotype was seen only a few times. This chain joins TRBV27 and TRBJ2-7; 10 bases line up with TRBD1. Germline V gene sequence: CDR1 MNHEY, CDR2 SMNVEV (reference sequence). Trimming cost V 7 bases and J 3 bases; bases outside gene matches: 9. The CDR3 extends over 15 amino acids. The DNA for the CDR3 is TGTGCCAGCACGAGGACAGGGGGAAATTACTACGAGCAGTACTTC. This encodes CASTRTGGNYYEQYF.

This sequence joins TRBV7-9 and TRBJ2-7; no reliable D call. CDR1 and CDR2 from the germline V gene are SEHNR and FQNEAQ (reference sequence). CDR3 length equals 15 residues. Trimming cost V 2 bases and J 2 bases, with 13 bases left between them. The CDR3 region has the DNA TGTGCCAGCAGCTTAAGGGCCCTACCTACCTACGAGCAGTACTTC. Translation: CASSLRALPTYEQYF.

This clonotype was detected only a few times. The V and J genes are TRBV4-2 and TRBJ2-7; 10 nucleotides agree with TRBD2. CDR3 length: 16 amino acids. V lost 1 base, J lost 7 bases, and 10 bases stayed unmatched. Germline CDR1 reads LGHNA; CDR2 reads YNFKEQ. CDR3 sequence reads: CASSQGTSGAGDEQYF. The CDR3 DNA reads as TGTGCCAGCAGCCAAGGAACTAGCGGGGCTGGCGATGAGCAGTACTTC.

CDR3 in DNA: TGTGCCAGCAGCCAAGATAGTGGACAGCTTAGCAATCAGCCCCAGCATTTT. Protein: CASSQDSGQLSNQPQHF. The V gene is TRBV3-1, the J gene TRBJ1-5, with D tentatively TRBD1 (6 bases). Germline CDR1 and CDR2: LGHDT and YNNKEL (reference sequence). V lost 0 bases and J 0 bases, leaving 12 bases between the germline ends. CDR3 length: 17 amino acids.

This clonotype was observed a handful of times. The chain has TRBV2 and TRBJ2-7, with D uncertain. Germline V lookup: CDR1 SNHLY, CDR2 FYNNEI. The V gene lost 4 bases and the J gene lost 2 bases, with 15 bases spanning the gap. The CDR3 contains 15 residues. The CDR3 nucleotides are TGTGCCAGCAGTGTGGTGGGTGTGGGGACCTACGAGCAGTACTTC. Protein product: CASSVVGVGTYEQYF. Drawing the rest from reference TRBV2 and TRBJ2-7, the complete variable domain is EPEVTQTPSHQVTQMGQEVILRCVPISNHLYFYWYRQILGQKVEFLVSFYNNEISEKSEIFDDQFSVERPDGSNFTLKIRSTKLEDSAMYFCASSVVGVGTYEQYFGPGTRLTVT.

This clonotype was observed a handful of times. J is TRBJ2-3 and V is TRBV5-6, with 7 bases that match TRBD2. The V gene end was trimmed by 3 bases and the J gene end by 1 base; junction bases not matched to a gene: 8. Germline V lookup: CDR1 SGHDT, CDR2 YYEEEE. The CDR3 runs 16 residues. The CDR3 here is CASSWSPTSGTDTQYF. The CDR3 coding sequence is TGTGCCAGCAGCTGGAGCCCCACTAGCGGCACAGATACGCAGTATTTT. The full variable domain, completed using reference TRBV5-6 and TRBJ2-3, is DAGVTQSPTHLIKTRGQQVTLRCSPKSGHDTVSWYQQALGQGPQFIFQYYEEEERQRGNFPDRFSGHQFPNYSSELNVNALLLGDSALYLCASSWSPTSGTDTQYFGPGTRLTVL.

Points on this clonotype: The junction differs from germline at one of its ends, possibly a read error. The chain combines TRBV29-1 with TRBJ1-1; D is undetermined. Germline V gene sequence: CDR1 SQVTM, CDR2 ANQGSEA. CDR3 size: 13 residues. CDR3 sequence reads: CSVEDRLNTEAFF. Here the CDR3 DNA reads TGTAGCGTTGAAGATCGGCTGAACACTGAAGCTTTCTTT. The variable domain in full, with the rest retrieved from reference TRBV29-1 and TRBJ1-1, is SAVISQKPSRDICQRGTSLTIQCQVDSQVTMMFWYRQQPGQSLTLIATANQGSEATYESGFVIDKFPISRPNLTFSTLTVSNMSPEDSSIYLCSVEDRLNTEAFFGQGTRLTVV.

The CDR3 DNA follows: TGCGCCAGCAGGGAACTAGCGGGAGAGGACGGGGAGCTGTTTTTT. Encoded protein: CASRELAGEDGELFF. The V and J genes are TRBV5-1 and TRBJ2-2; 11 bases align to TRBD2. The CDR3 extends over 15 amino acids. V lost 5 bases to trimming and J lost 7 bases; unmatched junction nucleotides: 7. CDR1 is SGHRS, CDR2 YFSETQ, per germline.

CDR3 region: CASSYSKSGNSNQPQHF. CDR3 coding DNA: TGTGCCAGCAGTTACTCGAAATCCGGGAATAGCAATCAGCCCCAGCATTTT. V usage is TRBV6-5 and J usage is TRBJ1-5; D is unresolved. Germline V gives CDR1 MNHEY, CDR2 SVGAGI. This CDR3 has 17 residues. Trimming left V 0 bases short and J 0 bases short, with 12 bases between.

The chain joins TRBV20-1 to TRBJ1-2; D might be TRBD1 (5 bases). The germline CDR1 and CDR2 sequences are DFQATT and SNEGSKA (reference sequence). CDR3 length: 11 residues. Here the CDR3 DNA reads TGCAGCACTCAGGGATTAGGAGGCTACACCTTC. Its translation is CSTQGLGGYTF.

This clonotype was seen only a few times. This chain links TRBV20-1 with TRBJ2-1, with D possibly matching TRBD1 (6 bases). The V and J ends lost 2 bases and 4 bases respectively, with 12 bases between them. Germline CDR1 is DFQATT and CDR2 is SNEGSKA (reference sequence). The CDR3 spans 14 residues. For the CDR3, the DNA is TGCAGTGCTAGACTCCCGAGGGGGTACAATGAGCAGTTCTTC. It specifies CSARLPRGYNEQFF.

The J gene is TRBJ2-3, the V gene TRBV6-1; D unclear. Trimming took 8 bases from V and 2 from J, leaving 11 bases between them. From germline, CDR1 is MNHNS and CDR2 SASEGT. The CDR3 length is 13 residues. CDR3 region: CASQLRPTDTQYF. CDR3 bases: TGTGCCAGCCAACTAAGACCCACAGATACGCAGTATTTT.

CDR3 region: CASSLRDRKNIQYF. In nucleotides, the CDR3 is TGTGCCAGCAGCCTCCGGGACAGGAAAAACATTCAGTACTTC. The chain carries TRBV3-1 and TRBJ2-4; 8 bases are shared with TRBD1. V was clipped by 4 bases and J by 4 bases; unmatched bases: 3. CDR3 length: 14 amino acids. The V gene's germline CDR1 is LGHDT and CDR2 YNNKEL (reference sequence).

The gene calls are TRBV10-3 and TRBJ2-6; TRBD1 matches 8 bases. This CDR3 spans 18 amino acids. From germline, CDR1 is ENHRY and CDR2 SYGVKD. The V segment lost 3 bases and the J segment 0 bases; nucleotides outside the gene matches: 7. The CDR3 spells CAISDDSRGPSGANVLTF. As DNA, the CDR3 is TGTGCCATCAGTGATGACAGCAGGGGGCCCTCTGGGGCCAACGTCCTGACTTTC.

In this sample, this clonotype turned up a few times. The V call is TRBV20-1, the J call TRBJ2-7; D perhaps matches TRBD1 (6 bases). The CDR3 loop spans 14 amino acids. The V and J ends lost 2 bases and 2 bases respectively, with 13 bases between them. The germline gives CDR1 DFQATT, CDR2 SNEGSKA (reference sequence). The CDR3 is CSARIPGATYEQYF. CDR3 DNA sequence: TGCAGTGCTAGAATACCAGGGGCGACCTACGAGCAGTACTTC.

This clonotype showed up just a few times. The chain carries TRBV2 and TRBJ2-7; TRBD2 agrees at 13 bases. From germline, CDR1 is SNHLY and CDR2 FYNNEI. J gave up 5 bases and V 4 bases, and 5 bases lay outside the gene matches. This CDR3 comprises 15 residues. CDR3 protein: CASSGRGTSGDEQYF. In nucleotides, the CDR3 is TGTGCCAGCAGTGGAAGAGGGACTAGCGGGGACGAGCAGTACTTC.

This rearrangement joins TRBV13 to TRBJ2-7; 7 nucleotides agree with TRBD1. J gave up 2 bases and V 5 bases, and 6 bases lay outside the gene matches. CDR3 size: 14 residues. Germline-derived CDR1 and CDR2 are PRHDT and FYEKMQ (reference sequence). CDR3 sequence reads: CASSQGVKAYEQYF. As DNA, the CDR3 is TGTGCCAGCAGCCAGGGGGTAAAGGCCTACGAGCAGTACTTC.

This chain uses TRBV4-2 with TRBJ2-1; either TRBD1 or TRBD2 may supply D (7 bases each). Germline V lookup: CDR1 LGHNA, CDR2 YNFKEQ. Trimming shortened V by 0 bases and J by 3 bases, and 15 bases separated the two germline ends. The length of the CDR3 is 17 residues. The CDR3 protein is CASSQDRRGGLYNEQFF. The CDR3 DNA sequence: TGTGCCAGCAGCCAAGACCGCAGGGGGGGGCTCTACAATGAGCAGTTCTTC.

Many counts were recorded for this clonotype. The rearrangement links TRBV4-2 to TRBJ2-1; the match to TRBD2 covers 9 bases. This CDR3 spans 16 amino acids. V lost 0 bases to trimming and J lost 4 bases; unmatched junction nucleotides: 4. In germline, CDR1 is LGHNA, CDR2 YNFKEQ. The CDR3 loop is CASSQDSLAGYNEQFF. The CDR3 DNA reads TGTGCCAGCAGCCAAGACAGCCTAGCGGGGTACAATGAGCAGTTCTTC.